Following are 23 T cell receptor beta chains from one sample sequenced in a study of T cell repertoires in cytomegalovirus infection. TCRdb re-called the reads through MiXCR, storing one row per CDR3 protein. The profile shows hundreds of thousands of distinct CDR3 sequences, roughly a sixth of them singletons. Sequenced input: PBMCs. All receptors come from a human donor in good health (CMV status not recorded). Some clones in this sample may be carry-over from other donors' samples.

This clonotype was observed a single time. The V call is TRBV15, the J call TRBJ1-2; 7 bases are a match to TRBD1. Trimming at V came to 5 bases and at J to 2 bases, leaving 5 bases not matched to a gene. Germline V gene lookup returns CDR1 LNHNV and CDR2 YYDKDF (reference sequence). CDR3 size: 14 residues. The CDR3 sequence is CATSSKTGNYGYTF. DNA for the CDR3: TGTGCCACCAGCTCGAAGACAGGGAACTATGGCTACACCTTC.

This clonotype was observed a handful of times. The chain links TRBV11-2 to TRBJ1-2, with D uncertain. This CDR3 contains 13 residues. V dropped 3 bases and J dropped 0 bases, with 5 bases sitting between them. Germline assignment: CDR1 SGHAT and CDR2 FQNNGV. The CDR3 sequence: CASSLSPNYGYTF. The CDR3, as DNA: TGTGCCAGCAGCTTGAGTCCTAACTATGGCTACACCTTC.

This clonotype was counted ten times or more. One end of the junction fails to match germline, which may point to a read error. The V gene is TRBV7-7, the J gene TRBJ2-5; TRBD2 matches 11 bases. The CDR3 consists of 13 residues. Germline loops: CDR1 SSHAT, CDR2 FNYEAQ (reference sequence). CDR3 region: CASRPSGGETQYF. As DNA, the CDR3 is TGTGCTAGCAGGCCTAGCGGGGGGGAGACCCAGTACTTC.

As concerns this clonotype: A junction boundary mismatches the germline segment, possibly from a read error. The chain employs TRBV28 and TRBJ2-3; 9 bases map to TRBD2. The germline CDR1 and CDR2 sequences are MDHEN and SYDVKM. This CDR3 has 16 amino acids. CDR3 DNA: TGTGCCAGCAGTTCCCCGGGCGGGGGGGCTTTAGATACGCAGTTTTTT. Its protein is CASSSPGGGALDTQFF.

This sequence joins TRBV9 and TRBJ2-5; D is ambiguous. CDR1 and CDR2 (germline): SGDLS, YYNGEE. Trimming took 1 base from V and 3 from J, leaving 13 bases between them. The CDR3 has 15 residues. In DNA form, the CDR3 reads TGTGCCAGCAGCGTATTTGGCGACACGAAAGAGACCCAGTACTTC. The encoded protein is CASSVFGDTKETQYF.

The chain has TRBV28 and TRBJ2-5; D unresolved. Germline assignment: CDR1 MDHEN and CDR2 SYDVKM. This CDR3 is built from 11 residues. The V end lost 2 bases, the J end lost 7 bases, and 5 bases lay between the germline ends. The CDR3 reads CASSLAGTQYF. Here the CDR3 DNA reads TGTGCCAGCAGTTTAGCCGGGACCCAGTACTTC. Together with reference TRBV28 and TRBJ2-5, the CDR3 gives the full variable domain: DVKVTQSSRYLVKRTGEKVFLECVQDMDHENMFWYRQDPGLGLRLIYFSYDVKMKEKGDIPEGYSVSREKKERFSLILESASTNQTSMYLCASSLAGTQYFGPGTRLLVL.

This clonotype was observed many times. The V call is TRBV6-2 or TRBV6-3, the J call TRBJ1-1; no clear D. Germline assignment: CDR1 MNHEY and CDR2 SVGEGT. Trimming cost V 7 bases and J 0 bases, with 9 bases left between them. CDR3 length equals 13 residues. The CDR3, as DNA: TGTGCCAGCACTCTACACCTGAACACTGAAGCTTTCTTT. The encoded protein is CASTLHLNTEAFF.

At least ten counts were recorded for this clonotype. The rearrangement links TRBV7-2 to TRBJ1-6; 10 bases fit TRBD1. The CDR3 length is 16 residues. The trim removed 5 bases at V and 2 bases at J, leaving 3 bases unmatched. Germline V gene data show CDR1 as SGHTA and CDR2 as FQGNSA. The CDR3 reads CASSQGQGTYNSPLHF. DNA of the CDR3: TGTGCCAGCAGCCAGGGACAGGGGACCTATAATTCACCCCTCCACTTT.

V gene TRBV27 combines with J gene TRBJ2-1, with 11 bases that match TRBD2. Germline V gene data show CDR1 as MNHEY and CDR2 as SMNVEV (reference sequence). The V gene end was trimmed by 3 bases and the J gene end by 4 bases; junction bases not matched to a gene: 8. The CDR3 covers 17 residues. CDR3 in amino acids: CASSFPLLAGEYNEQFF. The CDR3 DNA reads as TGTGCCAGCAGTTTCCCCCTACTAGCGGGGGAGTACAATGAGCAGTTCTTC.

This chain links TRBV28 with TRBJ2-7, with 9 bases lining up with TRBD1. This CDR3 contains 17 residues. V lost 2 bases, J lost 1 base, and 9 bases stayed unmatched. Per the germline V gene, CDR1 is MDHEN and CDR2 is SYDVKM. The CDR3 DNA follows: TGTGCCAGCAGTTTAGTGGGACAGGGAATTTGGTCCTACGAGCAGTACTTC. Translation gives CASSLVGQGIWSYEQYF. The full variable domain, completed using reference TRBV28 and TRBJ2-7, is DVKVTQSSRYLVKRTGEKVFLECVQDMDHENMFWYRQDPGLGLRLIYFSYDVKMKEKGDIPEGYSVSREKKERFSLILESASTNQTSMYLCASSLVGQGIWSYEQYFGPGTRLTVT.

CDR3 coding DNA: TGCAGTGCTAGAGGCGGGACAGGGAGTGGCTATGGCTACACCTTC. The encoded protein is CSARGGTGSGYGYTF. The chain couples TRBV20-1 to TRBJ1-2; 9 nucleotides align to TRBD1. CDR1 and CDR2 from the germline V gene are DFQATT and SNEGSKA (reference sequence). This CDR3 comprises 15 residues. The V segment lost 1 base and the J segment 4 bases; nucleotides outside the gene matches: 7.

This clonotype was counted a few times. The chain carries TRBV6-2 or TRBV6-3 and TRBJ2-2; D may be TRBD1 or TRBD2 (5 bases each). The germline gives CDR1 MNHEY, CDR2 SVGEGT. Trimming took 5 bases from V and 7 from J, leaving 17 bases between them. There are 15 residues in the CDR3. CDR3 DNA sequence: TGTGCCAGCAGTCGTCTAGGGACGGATAGCGGGGAGCTGTTTTTT. Protein: CASSRLGTDSGELFF.

V and J are TRBV5-1 and TRBJ2-4; D may be TRBD1 (6 bases). The length of the CDR3 is 15 residues. The V and J ends lost 2 bases and 5 bases respectively, with 14 bases between them. Germline CDR1 is SGHRS and CDR2 is YFSETQ. CDR3 loop: CASSFTTGWENIQYF. CDR3 nucleotide sequence: TGCGCCAGCAGCTTTACAACAGGGTGGGAAAACATTCAGTACTTC. The full variable domain, completed using reference TRBV5-1 and TRBJ2-4, is KAGVTQTPRYLIKTRGQQVTLSCSPISGHRSVSWYQQTPGQGLQFLFEYFSETQRNKGNFPGRFSGRQFSNSRSEMNVSTLELGDSALYLCASSFTTGWENIQYFGAGTRLSVL.

This sequence joins TRBV10-3 and TRBJ2-5; 16 bases agree with TRBD2. Trimming cost V 8 bases and J 1 base; bases outside gene matches: 1. The length of the CDR3 is 15 residues. The germline V gene has CDR1 ENHRY and CDR2 SYGVKD. CDR3 loop: CAIGTSGGGQETQYF. In nucleotides, the CDR3 is TGTGCCATCGGGACTAGCGGGGGGGGCCAAGAGACCCAGTACTTC.

V gene TRBV20-1 combines with J gene TRBJ1-1, with 10 positions matching TRBD1. The germline CDR1 and CDR2 sequences are DFQATT and SNEGSKA (reference sequence). The CDR3 runs 13 residues. Trimming removed 5 bases from V and 4 bases from J; junction bases left unmatched: 4. The CDR3 is CSASGDRGTEAFF. The CDR3 DNA reads as TGCAGTGCTTCAGGGGACAGGGGCACTGAAGCTTTCTTT.

The chain has TRBV27 and TRBJ1-2, with 10 bases fitting TRBD1. After removal of 6 bases from V and 5 bases from J, the junction contained 12 bases not matched to a gene. Looked up from germline, CDR1 is MNHEY and CDR2 is SMNVEV (reference sequence). CDR3 length: 16 residues. CDR3 amino acids: CASSQFPGQGIYGYTF. Here the CDR3 DNA reads TGTGCCAGCAGCCAATTCCCGGGACAGGGGATTTATGGCTACACCTTC.

V usage is TRBV12-3 or TRBV12-4 and J usage is TRBJ1-1; D unresolved. This CDR3 spans 13 amino acids. The V gene lost 4 bases and the J gene lost 2 bases, with 8 bases spanning the gap. The CDR3 DNA follows: TGTGCCAGCAGTTACGGGTTCAACACTGAAGCTTTCTTT. Amino acids: CASSYGFNTEAFF.

In the case of this clonotype: A read error may be the cause here, since a much bigger clone is one base away. Because the CDR3's place on the DNA is in doubt, the DNA is left out and the CDR3 is given as listed by TCRdb. The chain combines TRBV5-6 with TRBJ1-1; TRBD1 is the table's D call, not checked against the DNA. Germline CDR1 and CDR2: SGHDT and YYEEEE. The CDR3 is 15 amino acids in total, end residues counted. CDR3: CASSFAGGSGTEACF.

This clonotype has more than one count but fewer than ten. The chain carries TRBV7-2 and TRBJ2-1; the match to TRBD2 covers 12 bases. Germline V CDR1 and CDR2: SGHTA, FQGNSA. The CDR3 is 16 amino acids. Trimming at V came to 8 bases and at J to 8 bases, leaving 13 bases not matched to a gene. The chain's CDR3 is CASFRLAGAPGYEQFF. The CDR3 bases are TGTGCCAGCTTCCGACTAGCGGGGGCCCCCGGGTATGAGCAGTTCTTC. Complete variable domain (other parts from reference TRBV7-2 and TRBJ2-1): GAGVSQSPSNKVTEKGKDVELRCDPISGHTALYWYRQSLGQGLEFLIYFQGNSAPDKSGLPSDRFSAERTGGSVSTLTIQRTQQEDSAVYLCASFRLAGAPGYEQFFGPGTRLTVL.

This clonotype was seen ten or more times. The rearrangement links TRBV12-3 or TRBV12-4 to TRBJ2-7, with D possibly being TRBD2 (7 bases). Trimming took off 1 base at V and 5 bases at J, with 15 bases between the two ends. The length of the CDR3 is 15 residues. Written as DNA, the CDR3 is TGTGCCAGCAGTTTAGGGGGGGGCCGTTTGAACGAGCAGTACTTC. It is translated as CASSLGGGRLNEQYF.

This clonotype was seen many times. The rearrangement uses TRBV7-2 and TRBJ2-7; D remains ambiguous. The CDR3 is 13 amino acids. CDR1 and CDR2 (germline): SGHTA, FQGNSA. V was shortened by 3 bases and J by 0 bases, with 6 bases between the two germline ends. CDR3 loop: CASSFDPSYEQYF. CDR3 DNA sequence: TGTGCCAGCAGCTTTGACCCCTCCTACGAGCAGTACTTC.

The rearrangement joins TRBV28 to TRBJ2-3; D ambiguous. V was shortened by 5 bases and J by 0 bases, with 9 bases between the two germline ends. The germline V gene encodes CDR1 MDHEN and CDR2 SYDVKM. CDR3 length: 14 amino acids. This CDR3 is CASSKVPSTDTQYF. The CDR3 DNA reads TGTGCCAGCAGTAAGGTCCCTAGCACAGATACGCAGTATTTT.

This clonotype was counted ten times or more. The genes are TRBV7-2 and TRBJ1-1; D remains ambiguous. Between the trimmed V and J ends, which lost 6 bases and 0 bases, there was a span of 8 bases. The CDR3 has 13 amino acids. CDR1 is SGHTA and CDR2 is FQGNSA in the germline V gene. In DNA, the CDR3 is TGTGCCAGCAGTGGGGAGCTGAACACTGAAGCTTTCTTT. Translation gives CASSGELNTEAFF.